The clone carrying this T cell receptor beta chain is a singleton in its sample. V lost 6 bases to trimming and J lost 6 bases; unmatched junction nucleotides: 8. The CDR3 totals 15 residues. Germline assignment: CDR1 SGDLS and CDR2 YYNGEE. In the study's own analysis: Researchers report that nucleated cell counts were estimated from reference gene primer amplification. The data were produced by immunoSEQ multiplex PCR, yet TCRdb's version contains in-frame clones alone and is incomplete. V and J calls and clone size are as listed in that table; D and trimming were resolved from the DNA. The table lists fewer than 350,000 clones, about 86% of them singletons, with around 4.5% in the top ten. Participant ages covered about 18 to 89 years across some 25 US areas. Cohort allocation depended upon clinical history that participants reported. The data stem from a study of blood T cell repertoires in COVID-19. Study-level information: The analysed material was cDNA or gDNA that came from T cells, B-cell-depleted T cells, or PBMCs.

The source material was PBMCs or T cells enriched from blood (not recorded which). This chain uses TRBV9 with TRBJ2-3; the match to TRBD1 covers 12 bases. The TCR sequence derives from a woman aged 35 to 49 with acute COVID-19. The CDR3 region has the DNA TGTGCCAGCACCCGTGGGGACAGGGGGCGGGATACGCAGTATTTT. Encoded protein: CASTRGDRGRDTQYF.